This TCR beta chain was captured in a study of blood T cell repertoires in COVID-19. The CDR3 length is 18 residues. V shed 0 bases, J shed 1 base, and the junction held 5 bases outside the gene matches. Germline CDR1 is SGHRS and CDR2 is YFSETQ. Clones were read by immunoSEQ multiplex PCR, and TCRdb kept only the in-frame ones, dropping some. The table includes hundreds of thousands of clones, around 91% detected once. The sequenced material came from PBMCs or T cells enriched from blood (not recorded which). The chain employs TRBV5-1 and TRBJ1-5, with 12 bases aligning to TRBD1. The source of this sequence is a woman between 18 and 29 years old with acute COVID-19. CDR3 loop: CASSLAGTGGSSNQPQHF. Here the CDR3 DNA reads TGCGCCAGCAGCTTGGCCGGGACAGGGGGCTCGAGCAATCAGCCCCAGCATTTT.